This is a list of T cell receptor beta chains from one sample in a study of PD-1 blockade in classical Hodgkin lymphoma. This table comes from immunoSEQ multiplex PCR, and its TCRdb copy is limited to in-frame clones, with some not included. Seen here are roughly 27,000 clones, around 72% observed once, and the top ten hold roughly 3.4%. The starting material was peripheral blood mononuclear cells (PBMCs), obtained before the fourth cycle of nivolumab. The receptors derive from a human donor with classical Hodgkin lymphoma. Both conserved end residues are part of each CDR3. The D gene is left open where the match is weak. Expanded clones are given a class, and other clones once, few, many or no size at all.

CDR3 protein: CASSTKWGAPYEQYF; CDR3 DNA: TGTGCCAGTAGTACCAAGTGGGGGGCCCCCTACGAGCAGTACTTC; J gene: TRBJ2-7; clone size: .; V gene: TRBV19; D gene: .
CDR3 protein: CASSLPESLYTEAFF; CDR3 DNA: TGTGCCAGCAGCTTACCGGAGAGCCTCTACACTGAAGCTTTCTTT; J gene: TRBJ1-1; clone size: .; V gene: TRBV7-9; D gene: .
CDR3 protein: CASSPTGQIEGGYTF; CDR3 DNA: TGTGCCAGCAGCCCTACTGGACAGATCGAAGGTGGCTACACCTTC; J gene: TRBJ1-2; clone size: .; V gene: TRBV7-9; D gene: .
CDR3 protein: CAWNLNLAGPQHF; CDR3 DNA: TGTGCCTGGAATCTCAACCTAGCGGGCCCTCAACACTTC; J gene: TRBJ2-7; clone size: .; V gene: TRBV30; D gene: TRBD2
CDR3 protein: CAWSVQKGVEQYF; CDR3 DNA: TGTGCCTGGAGTGTACAAAAGGGGGTCGAGCAGTACTTC; J gene: TRBJ2-7; clone size: once; V gene: TRBV30; D gene: .
CDR3 protein: CASSLWQGAHGYTF; CDR3 DNA: TGTGCCAGCAGTTTATGGCAGGGGGCCCATGGCTACACCTTC; J gene: TRBJ1-2; clone size: .; V gene: TRBV28; D gene: TRBD1
CDR3 protein: CASSEVGGTGGLAF; CDR3 DNA: TGTGCCAGCAGTGAAGTGGGTGGGACAGGGGGTCTTGCTTTT; J gene: TRBJ1-4; clone size: medium-sized; V gene: TRBV6-1; D gene: TRBD1
CDR3 protein: CASSEAGTAGELFF; CDR3 DNA: TGTGCCAGCAGTGAAGCGGGGACAGCCGGGGAGCTGTTTTTT; J gene: TRBJ2-2; clone size: .; V gene: TRBV6-1; D gene: TRBD1
CDR3 protein: CASSLPRGSYNQPQHF; CDR3 DNA: TGTGCCAGCAGTCTACCCAGGGGATCTTACAATCAGCCCCAGCATTTT; J gene: TRBJ1-5; clone size: .; V gene: TRBV28; D gene: .
CDR3 protein: CAWRATGTRPGYTF; CDR3 DNA: TGTGCCTGGAGGGCAACCGGGACCCGTCCTGGCTACACCTTC; J gene: TRBJ1-2; clone size: .; V gene: TRBV30; D gene: .
CDR3 protein: CASSPGLAGGFQETQYF; CDR3 DNA: TGTGCCAGCAGCCCGGGACTAGCGGGGGGATTCCAAGAGACCCAGTACTTC; J gene: TRBJ2-5; clone size: .; V gene: TRBV7-9; D gene: TRBD2
CDR3 protein: CASSEPNRHGYTF; CDR3 DNA: TGTGCCAGCAGTGAACCTAACAGGCATGGCTACACCTTC; J gene: TRBJ1-2; clone size: .; V gene: TRBV25-1; D gene: .
CDR3 protein: CASSLSQGYYNSPLHF; CDR3 DNA: TGTGCCAGCAGTTTATCGCAAGGGTACTATAATTCACCCCTCCACTTT; J gene: TRBJ1-6; clone size: .; V gene: TRBV27; D gene: .
CDR3 protein: CAWSALTGNSPLHF; CDR3 DNA: TGTGCCTGGAGTGCCCTAACAGGGAATTCACCCCTCCACTTT; J gene: TRBJ1-6; clone size: once; V gene: TRBV30; D gene: .
CDR3 protein: CASSLGPSAGELFF; CDR3 DNA: TGTGCCAGCAGCTTAGGGCCCAGCGCCGGGGAGCTGTTTTTT; J gene: TRBJ2-2; clone size: once; V gene: TRBV7-3; D gene: .
CDR3 protein: CAWTVEGIASSYNEQFF; CDR3 DNA: TGTGCCTGGACGGTGGAGGGGATCGCGAGCTCCTACAATGAGCAGTTCTTC; J gene: TRBJ2-1; clone size: .; V gene: TRBV30; D gene: .
CDR3 protein: CASSFQGMRGYTF; CDR3 DNA: TGTGCCAGCAGTTTTCAGGGTATGAGGGGCTACACCTTC; J gene: TRBJ1-2; clone size: .; V gene: TRBV27; D gene: .
CDR3 protein: CASSLKDRGSSYEQYF; CDR3 DNA: TGCGCCAGCAGCCTGAAGGACAGGGGAAGCTCCTACGAGCAGTACTTC; J gene: TRBJ2-7; clone size: few; V gene: TRBV5-1; D gene: TRBD1
CDR3 protein: CASSDPPTYEQYF; CDR3 DNA: TGTGCCAGCAGTGATCCCCCCACCTACGAGCAGTACTTC; J gene: TRBJ2-7; clone size: .; V gene: TRBV6-1; D gene: .
CDR3 protein: CASSPGHPDSPLHF; CDR3 DNA: TGTGCCAGCTCACCGGGACACCCCGATTCACCCCTCCACTTT; J gene: TRBJ1-6; clone size: .; V gene: TRBV18; D gene: .
CDR3 protein: CASSGGLAGDYNEQFF; CDR3 DNA: TGTGCCAGCAGCGGGGGACTAGCGGGGGACTACAATGAGCAGTTCTTC; J gene: TRBJ2-1; clone size: .; V gene: TRBV5-4; D gene: TRBD2
CDR3 protein: CASSVDRADYEQYF; CDR3 DNA: TGTGCCAGCAGCGTCGACAGGGCGGACTACGAGCAGTACTTC; J gene: TRBJ2-7; clone size: .; V gene: TRBV21-1; D gene: .
CDR3 protein: CASSIRTGVTDTQYF; CDR3 DNA: TGTGCCAGTAGTATCAGGACAGGAGTGACAGATACGCAGTATTTT; J gene: TRBJ2-3; clone size: .; V gene: TRBV19; D gene: TRBD1
CDR3 protein: CASSFIAGVGRFNEQFF; CDR3 DNA: TGTGCCAGCAGTTTCATAGCTGGAGTCGGGAGGTTCAATGAGCAGTTCTTC; J gene: TRBJ2-1; clone size: .; V gene: TRBV28; D gene: TRBD2
CDR3 protein: CASSQVANSPLHF; CDR3 DNA: TGTGCCAGCAGCCAAGTCGCCAATTCACCCCTCCACTTT; J gene: TRBJ1-6; clone size: few; V gene: TRBV4-2; D gene: .
CDR3 protein: CASSQGEGVSYGYTF; CDR3 DNA: TGCGCCAGCAGCCAAGGGGAGGGGGTTTCCTACGGCTACACCTTC; J gene: TRBJ1-2; clone size: .; V gene: TRBV4-1; D gene: .
CDR3 protein: CTSSRMPIEDNEQFF; CDR3 DNA: TGCACCAGCAGCCGGATGCCTATCGAAGACAATGAGCAGTTCTTC; J gene: TRBJ2-1; clone size: .; V gene: TRBV1; D gene: .
CDR3 protein: CASSPSLGEWRVSDTQYF; CDR3 DNA: TGTGCCAGCAGTCCTAGCTTGGGGGAGTGGCGGGTTTCAGATACGCAGTATTTT; J gene: TRBJ2-3; clone size: .; V gene: TRBV28; D gene: .
CDR3 protein: CASSHLTPGVGYGYTF; CDR3 DNA: TGTGCCAGCAGCCATCTGACCCCGGGGGTCGGCTATGGCTACACCTTC; J gene: TRBJ1-2; clone size: .; V gene: TRBV14; D gene: .
CDR3 protein: CAGGRAGVNGYTF; CDR3 DNA: TGTGCCGGGGGCCGAGCGGGGGTAAACGGCTACACCTTC; J gene: TRBJ1-2; clone size: medium-sized; V gene: TRBV6-1; D gene: .
CDR3 protein: CASSFRDTYNEQFF; CDR3 DNA: TGTGCCAGCAGCTTCCGGGACACATACAATGAGCAGTTCTTC; J gene: TRBJ2-1; clone size: .; V gene: TRBV7-2; D gene: .
CDR3 protein: CASSARAQNTGELFF; CDR3 DNA: TGTGCCAGCAGCGCCCGGGCCCAAAACACCGGGGAGCTGTTTTTT; J gene: TRBJ2-2; clone size: few; V gene: TRBV7-2; D gene: .
CDR3 protein: CASKEAGFNEKLFF; CDR3 DNA: TGTGCCAGTAAGGAGGCAGGCTTTAATGAAAAACTGTTTTTT; J gene: TRBJ1-4; clone size: .; V gene: TRBV19; D gene: .
CDR3 protein: CASSLAGVTGGREQYF; CDR3 DNA: TGTGCCAGCAGCTTAGCAGGCGTAACAGGGGGTCGCGAGCAGTACTTC; J gene: TRBJ2-7; clone size: .; V gene: TRBV7-2; D gene: TRBD1
CDR3 protein: CASRFSSNQPQHF; CDR3 DNA: TGTGCCAGCAGATTCTCGAGCAATCAGCCCCAGCATTTT; J gene: TRBJ1-5; clone size: .; V gene: TRBV6-5; D gene: .
CDR3 protein: CASSPDGNYETQYF; CDR3 DNA: TGTGCCAGTAGCCCCGACGGAAACTATGAGACCCAGTACTTC; J gene: TRBJ2-5; clone size: .; V gene: TRBV19; D gene: .
CDR3 protein: CASSLDRGFEDEKLFF; CDR3 DNA: TGTGCCAGCAGCTTGGACAGGGGGTTTGAGGATGAAAAACTGTTTTTT; J gene: TRBJ1-4; clone size: .; V gene: TRBV5-4; D gene: TRBD1
CDR3 protein: CASGPYYSGANVLTF; CDR3 DNA: TGTGCCAGCGGGCCCTATTACTCTGGGGCCAACGTCCTGACTTTC; J gene: TRBJ2-6; clone size: .; V gene: TRBV28; D gene: .
CDR3 protein: CASSLGPAIYNEQFF; CDR3 DNA: TGTGCCAGCAGCTTAGGCCCTGCGATCTACAATGAGCAGTTCTTC; J gene: TRBJ2-1; clone size: .; V gene: TRBV7-2; D gene: .
CDR3 protein: CASSLGFTGELFF; CDR3 DNA: TGCGCCAGCAGCTTGGGGTTCACCGGGGAGCTGTTTTTT; J gene: TRBJ2-2; clone size: few; V gene: TRBV5-1; D gene: .
CDR3 protein: CSVGTGEQPQHF; CDR3 DNA: TGCAGCGTTGGGACAGGGGAACAGCCCCAGCATTTT; J gene: TRBJ1-5; clone size: .; V gene: TRBV29-1; D gene: TRBD1
CDR3 protein: CASTLTGTAYNEQFF; CDR3 DNA: TGTGCCAGCACCCTGACCGGGACAGCATACAATGAGCAGTTCTTC; J gene: TRBJ2-1; clone size: .; V gene: TRBV6-5; D gene: TRBD1
CDR3 protein: CASSLGQGNQPQHF; CDR3 DNA: TGTGCCAGCAGCTTAGGACAGGGCAATCAGCCCCAGCATTTT; J gene: TRBJ1-5; clone size: .; V gene: TRBV7-2; D gene: .
CDR3 protein: CASSSFLLSSGNTIYF; CDR3 DNA: TGTGCCAGCAGCAGCTTTCTCCTGAGCTCTGGAAACACCATATATTTT; J gene: TRBJ1-3; clone size: once; V gene: TRBV28; D gene: .
CDR3 protein: CASSVVGGTEAFF; CDR3 DNA: TGTGCCAGCAGTGTCGTTGGGGGCACTGAAGCTTTCTTT; J gene: TRBJ1-1; clone size: .; V gene: TRBV2; D gene: .
CDR3 protein: CASSMQPGSQPQHF; CDR3 DNA: TGTGCCAGTAGTATGCAGCCGGGCAGTCAGCCCCAGCATTTT; J gene: TRBJ1-5; clone size: few; V gene: TRBV19; D gene: .
CDR3 protein: CASSIVAEYTGELFF; CDR3 DNA: TGTGCCAGTAGTATAGTGGCGGAATACACCGGGGAGCTGTTTTTT; J gene: TRBJ2-2; clone size: .; V gene: TRBV19; D gene: .
CDR3 protein: CASSYGQGTEAFF; CDR3 DNA: TGTGCCAGCAGTTACGGACAGGGTACTGAAGCTTTCTTT; J gene: TRBJ1-1; clone size: .; V gene: TRBV6-5; D gene: TRBD1